This TCR beta chain is from a study of patients and donors after allogeneic stem cell transplantation. This CDR3 contains 15 residues. Germline trimming cut 3 bases from V and 2 bases from J; bases unmatched to any gene: 6. CDR1 and CDR2 from the germline V gene are MDHEN and SYDVKM. TCRdb recomputed calls from the RT-PCR reads with MiXCR, one row per CDR3 protein. The sample consists of about 960,000 distinct CDR3 sequences, approximately 19% of them appearing once. The rearrangement joins TRBV28 to TRBJ2-7, with 8 bases fitting TRBD1. This clonotype originated in a human donor who was either an allogeneic HSCT recipient or a stem cell or donor lymphocyte infusion donor (not recorded which). It is not recorded whose cells these are; they may come from a transplant donor. Specimen: blood, either unsorted or a sorted T cell fraction (not recorded which). CDR3 residues: CASSFPGTGTYEQYF. The CDR3 bases are TGTGCCAGCAGTTTCCCCGGGACAGGTACCTACGAGCAGTACTTC.